These 2 T cell receptor beta chains originate from one sample sequenced in a study of cytomegalovirus exposure and HLA in healthy donors. Assay: immunoSEQ multiplex PCR; the TCRdb copy retains only in-frame clones and omits some. The data contain around 260,000 clones, roughly 87% of them singletons. Sequenced: PBMCs. The receptors derive from a young woman in good health and CMV-seronegative.

The chain links TRBV7-8 to TRBJ2-2, with 8 bases that match TRBD1. The CDR3 length is 16 residues. Trimming cost V 5 bases and J 6 bases; bases outside gene matches: 11. The germline V gene encodes CDR1 SGHVS and CDR2 FQNEAQ. CDR3 in amino acids: CASSGRTGKDAGELFF. CDR3 in DNA: TGTGCCAGCAGCGGTAGGACAGGGAAGGACGCCGGGGAGCTGTTTTTT. Full variable domain (outside the CDR3, taken from reference TRBV7-8 and TRBJ2-2): GAGVSQSPRYKVAKRGQDVALRCDPISGHVSLFWYQQALGQGPEFLTYFQNEAQLDKSGLPSDRFFAERPEGSVSTLKIQRTQQEDSAVYLCASSGRTGKDAGELFFGEGSRLTVL.

The chain employs TRBV28 and TRBJ2-7; D remains unclear. The V and J ends lost 3 bases and 3 bases respectively, with 6 bases between them. CDR1 and CDR2 from the germline V gene are MDHEN and SYDVKM. This CDR3 is 12 amino acids long. The CDR3 nucleotides are TGTGCCAGCAGTTTGACCAGCTACGAGCAGTACTTC. Encoded protein: CASSLTSYEQYF.